This T cell receptor beta chain was profiled in a study of blood T cells in healthy people across ages. Study details: Template switching caught about one barcoded beta molecule for each two T cells.

Alongside a J-beta primer mix, a sample-barcoded 5' primer served in a second PCR lasting roughly 6 to 11 cycles. TCRdb analysed the 5' RACE reads with MiXCR anew, one entry per CDR3 protein. The data hold about 1.4 million distinct CDR3 sequences, with approximately 63% observed a single time. The study's findings and limits: Not knowing donor CMV status may have confounded expanded clonotype changes. The lack of PBMC sorting stopped any conclusive naive versus antigen-experienced comparison. A strong correlation between TCR beta diversity and naive T cell percentage was seen.

The germline CDR1 and CDR2 sequences are DFQATT and SNEGSKA (reference sequence). V was cut by 2 bases and J by 0 bases, with 7 bases left in between. The length of the CDR3 is 13 residues. A note on this clonotype: Its target is unknown.

Sample: blood. This chain links TRBV20-1 with TRBJ2-5, with D unclear. The source is a man aged 18 to 29 in good health. The CDR3 spells CSARLTYQETQYF. The CDR3 region has the DNA TGCAGTGCTAGATTGACGTACCAAGAGACCCAGTACTTC.